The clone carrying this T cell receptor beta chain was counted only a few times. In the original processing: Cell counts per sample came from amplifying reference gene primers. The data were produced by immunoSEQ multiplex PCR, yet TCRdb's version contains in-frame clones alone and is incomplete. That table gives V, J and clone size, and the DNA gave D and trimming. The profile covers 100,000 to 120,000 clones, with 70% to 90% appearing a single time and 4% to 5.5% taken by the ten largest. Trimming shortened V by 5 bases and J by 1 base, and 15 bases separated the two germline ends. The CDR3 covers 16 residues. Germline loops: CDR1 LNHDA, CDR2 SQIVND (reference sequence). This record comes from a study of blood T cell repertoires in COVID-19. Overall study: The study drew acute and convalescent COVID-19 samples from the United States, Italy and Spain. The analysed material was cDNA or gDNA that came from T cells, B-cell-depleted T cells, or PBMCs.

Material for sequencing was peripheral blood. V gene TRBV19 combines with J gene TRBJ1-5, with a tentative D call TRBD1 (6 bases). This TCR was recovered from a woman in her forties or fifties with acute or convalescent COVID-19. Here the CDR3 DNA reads TGTGCCAGTAGTTGGGGAACAGGGTACAGCAATCAGCCCCAGCATTTT. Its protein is CASSWGTGYSNQPQHF.